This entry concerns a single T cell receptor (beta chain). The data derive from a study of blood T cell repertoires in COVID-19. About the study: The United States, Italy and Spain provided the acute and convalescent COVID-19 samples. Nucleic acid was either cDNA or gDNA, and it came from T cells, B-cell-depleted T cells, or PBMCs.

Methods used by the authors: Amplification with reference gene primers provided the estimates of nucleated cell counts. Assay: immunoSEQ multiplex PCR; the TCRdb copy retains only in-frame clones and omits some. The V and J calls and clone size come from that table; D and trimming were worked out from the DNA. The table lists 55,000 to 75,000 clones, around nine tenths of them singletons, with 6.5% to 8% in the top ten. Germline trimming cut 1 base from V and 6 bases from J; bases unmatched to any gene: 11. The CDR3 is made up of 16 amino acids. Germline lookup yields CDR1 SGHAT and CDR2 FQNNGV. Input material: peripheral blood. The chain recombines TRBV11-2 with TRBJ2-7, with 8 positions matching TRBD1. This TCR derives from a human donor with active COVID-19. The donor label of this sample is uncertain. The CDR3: CASSLGLDRAAAEQYF. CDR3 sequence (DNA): TGTGCCAGCAGCTTAGGCTTGGACAGGGCCGCGGCCGAGCAGTACTTC.